This T cell receptor (beta chain) was sequenced during a study of vaccination and CD4 T cells after COVID-19. Study-level information: Median time from COVID diagnosis to post-COVID sampling was 101 days (35 to 161). General study points: Reactive clone data from convalescent patients indicated a median of about 90% appearing only post-vaccination.

Once obtained from cultured CD4+ T cells, the DNA was sequenced using the Oncomine TCR Beta short-read assay. MiXCR, run by TCRdb on the PCR reads, gives a single entry per CDR3 protein. The table has roughly 8,400 distinct CDR3 sequences, more than 65% seen once. The germline gives CDR1 DFQATT, CDR2 SNEGSKA (reference sequence). The CDR3 has 13 residues. As concerns this clonotype: No antigen is known for it. An end of the junction does not agree with germline; a read error may underlie this.

Treatment defined: approximately 9-day PBMC culture with coronavirus spike peptide pools or control peptides (ViraFEST assay). T cells were expanded with peptide pools, and expanded clonotypes were identified by TCR sequencing. V gene TRBV20-1 combines with J gene TRBJ1-2; D not resolved. Sequencing used CD4+ T cells from blood, cultured in vitro. The sequence came from a human donor who had recovered from COVID-19. CDR3 region: CSVRGAVSYGYTF. The CDR3 nucleotides read TGCAGTGTTAGAGGAGCGGTTAGCTATGGCTACACCTTC.